The 32 T cell receptor beta chains presented below share a single source sample, sequenced in a study of blood T cell repertoires in COVID-19. Here immunoSEQ multiplex PCR was the method, and the copy in TCRdb shows in-frame clones only, minus some. Among roughly 380,000 clones listed, approximately 89% were seen once. The material sequenced was peripheral blood. The receptors stem from a woman aged 55-70 years with COVID-19, enrolled during active disease.

This chain uses TRBV4-2 with TRBJ1-3; TRBD1 aligns across 7 bases. The germline V gene has CDR1 LGHNA and CDR2 YNFKEQ. V was clipped by 0 bases and J by 0 bases; unmatched bases: 5. The CDR3 consists of 17 residues. The CDR3 DNA reads TGTGCCAGCAGCCAAGAATGGACAGGTACCTCTGGAAACACCATATATTTT. It codes for CASSQEWTGTSGNTIYF.

The chain has TRBV7-9 and TRBJ2-1; D remains unclear. The CDR3 consists of 15 residues. Per the germline V gene, CDR1 is SEHNR and CDR2 is FQNEAQ (reference sequence). The V gene lost 1 base and the J gene lost 6 bases, with 13 bases spanning the gap. The CDR3 nucleotides are TGTGCCAGCAGCTTAGGACCGAGCGTAATCAATGAGCAGTTCTTC. Translation gives CASSLGPSVINEQFF.

This clone was recorded a few times. The chain links TRBV5-1 to TRBJ1-5; 9 positions agree with TRBD1. The CDR3 runs to 15 residues. The J segment lost 6 bases and the V segment lost 4 bases, leaving 8 bases of the junction unmatched. Germline V gene lookup returns CDR1 SGHRS and CDR2 YFSETQ. CDR3 DNA sequence: TGCGCCAGCAGCCCGGGGACAGGGTTTAGTCAGCCCCAGCATTTT. It translates to CASSPGTGFSQPQHF.

Only one count was recorded for this clone. The chain recombines TRBV5-1 with TRBJ2-3; 9 bases agree with TRBD2. V dropped 3 bases and J dropped 3; count of bases not matched to a gene: 11. Germline assignment: CDR1 SGHRS and CDR2 YFSETQ. The CDR3 covers 17 residues. CDR3 coding DNA: TGCGCCAGCAGCTCTGTTCCTCCGGGACTAGCTACAGATACGCAGTATTTT. Its protein product is CASSSVPPGLATDTQYF.

This clone occurred once. CDR3: CASSPRGYEYYGYTF. CDR3 DNA sequence: TGTGCCAGCTCACCTCGGGGGTATGAGTACTATGGCTACACCTTC. This chain connects TRBV18 to TRBJ1-2; tentatively, D is TRBD1 (5 bases). Germline values: CDR1 KGHSH, CDR2 LQKENI. V was pared by 3 bases and J by 3 bases, with 14 bases between. The CDR3 totals 15 residues.

This chain links TRBV6-5 with TRBJ2-2, with D possibly TRBD1 on 6 matching bases. Trimming stripped 2 bases from V and 1 base from J, with 11 bases between. The CDR3 spans 16 residues. The germline CDR1 and CDR2 sequences are MNHEY and SVGAGI. The CDR3 DNA is TGTGCCAGCAGTTACGGCCCGGGACAGAACACCGGGGAGCTGTTTTTT. It yields the protein CASSYGPGQNTGELFF.

This chain links TRBV19 with TRBJ1-5, with TRBD1 matching over 7 bases. V lost 7 bases to trimming and J lost 2 bases; unmatched junction nucleotides: 5. The CDR3 sequence is 14 residues long. Germline V gene sequence: CDR1 LNHDA, CDR2 SQIVND (reference sequence). This chain's CDR3 is CASNRQGGNQPQHF. CDR3 bases: TGTGCCAGTAACCGACAGGGAGGCAATCAGCCCCAGCATTTT.

The chain employs TRBV7-2 and TRBJ1-4, with D possibly matching TRBD1 (6 bases). In germline, CDR1 is SGHTA, CDR2 FQGNSA. Deletions cut 1 base from V and 3 bases from J, with 9 bases between. The CDR3 sequence is 15 residues long. The CDR3 region has the DNA TGTGCCAGCAGCTTAGGCAGGGGATCTAATGAAAAACTGTTTTTT. Protein sequence: CASSLGRGSNEKLFF.

There are a few counts of this clone. The V call is TRBV28, the J call TRBJ1-4, with 10 bases aligning to TRBD1. Germline CDR1 MDHEN, CDR2 SYDVKM. V was pared by 6 bases and J by 8 bases, with 6 bases of the junction left unmatched. The CDR3 is 14 amino acids. CDR3 DNA sequence: TGTGCCAGCAGGGAGACAGGGGGCGGGGAAAAACTGTTTTTT. Protein: CASRETGGGEKLFF.

The sample holds one count of this clone. The rearrangement uses TRBV6-5 and TRBJ2-1; 9 bases map to TRBD1. CDR3 length: 14 amino acids. V shed 6 bases and J 7 bases; nucleotides not matched to a gene: 7. CDR1 and CDR2 (germline): MNHEY, SVGAGI. The CDR3 protein is CASRGTGHGNEQFF. CDR3 bases: TGTGCCAGCAGGGGGACAGGGCATGGGAATGAGCAGTTCTTC.

The chain is built from TRBV11-2 and TRBJ2-1; perhaps TRBD1 as D (7 bases). Per the germline V gene, CDR1 is SGHAT and CDR2 is FQNNGV. Trimming shortened V by 3 bases and J by 12 bases, and 15 bases separated the two germline ends. The CDR3 is made up of 13 amino acids. The CDR3 loop is CASSFGQGGVQFF. The CDR3 DNA sequence: TGTGCCAGCAGCTTCGGCCAGGGGGGTGTGCAGTTCTTC.

The chain joins TRBV7-9 to TRBJ2-3; tentative D call: TRBD1 (6 bases). Trimming cost V 1 base and J 5 bases, with 10 bases left between them. The germline V gene encodes CDR1 SEHNR and CDR2 FQNEAQ (reference sequence). The CDR3 runs to 14 residues. This CDR3 reads CASSLVQGRDTQYF. CDR3 nucleotides: TGTGCCAGCAGCTTAGTTCAGGGGCGAGATACGCAGTATTTT.

This clone was picked up one time. V gene TRBV9 combines with J gene TRBJ1-1, with TRBD1 matching 7 bases. The CDR3 length is 17 residues. Germline trimming cut 0 bases from V and 1 base from J; bases unmatched to any gene: 9. Per the germline V gene, CDR1 is SGDLS and CDR2 is YYNGEE. The chain's CDR3 is CASSVGVAGQKNTEAFF. Here the CDR3 DNA reads TGTGCCAGCAGCGTAGGAGTCGCGGGACAGAAGAACACTGAAGCTTTCTTT.

The chain is built from TRBV28 and TRBJ2-3; 15 bases line up with TRBD2. CDR1 and CDR2 (germline): MDHEN, SYDVKM. The V segment lost 4 bases and the J segment 4 bases; nucleotides outside the gene matches: 0. The CDR3 runs to 15 residues. The CDR3 DNA reads as TGTGCCAGCAGTTGGACTAGCGGGGGGGCAGATACGCAGTATTTT. Translated: CASSWTSGGADTQYF.

CDR3 DNA: TGTGCCAGTAGTATGGCCGGGGGCACCGGGGAGCTGTTTTTT. Translating it yields CASSMAGGTGELFF. The chain uses TRBV19 and TRBJ2-2; TRBD2 is a possible D gene (6 bases). Germline lookup yields CDR1 LNHDA and CDR2 SQIVND (reference sequence). This CDR3 comprises 14 residues. V lost 3 bases to trimming and J lost 4 bases, with 9 bases between them. Filled out from reference TRBV19 and TRBJ2-2, the complete variable domain reads DGGITQSPKYLFRKEGQNVTLSCEQNLNHDAMYWYRQDPGQGLRLIYYSQIVNDFQKGDIAEGYSVSREKKESFPLTVTSAQKNPTAFYLCASSMAGGTGELFFGEGSRLTVL.

The V gene is TRBV12-5, the J gene TRBJ1-5; 8 nucleotides align to TRBD1. The germline V gene has CDR1 LGHNT and CDR2 FRNRAP. J was trimmed by 2 bases and V by 6 bases; bases with no gene match: 6. The CDR3 is made up of 15 amino acids. The CDR3 sequence is CASGPTGEGNQPQHF. The CDR3 DNA reads as TGTGCTAGTGGGCCGACAGGGGAGGGCAATCAGCCCCAGCATTTT.

The chain combines TRBV5-1 with TRBJ2-1; no reliable D call. The germline CDR1 and CDR2 sequences are SGHRS and YFSETQ. CDR3 length: 14 residues. Trimming took 4 bases from V and 0 from J, leaving 8 bases between them. The CDR3 spells CASSRGDSYNEQFF. The CDR3 bases are TGCGCCAGCAGCCGAGGCGACTCCTACAATGAGCAGTTCTTC.

This chain uses TRBV19 with TRBJ1-2, with D unclear. The length of the CDR3 is 17 residues. The germline V and J ends were trimmed by 1 base and 5 bases, with 20 bases remaining between them. The germline V gene encodes CDR1 LNHDA and CDR2 SQIVND (reference sequence). This CDR3 is CASSIGPNVKVGYGYTF. In DNA form, the CDR3 reads TGTGCCAGTAGTATAGGGCCAAACGTGAAGGTCGGGTATGGCTACACCTTC.

The J gene is TRBJ1-2, the V gene TRBV5-6; TRBD1 is a possible D gene (6 bases). V gave up 3 bases and J gave up 7 bases, with 13 bases separating them. This CDR3 comprises 13 residues. CDR1 and CDR2 from the germline V gene are SGHDT and YYEEEE. CDR3 loop: CASSSSPGAGYTF. The CDR3, as DNA: TGTGCCAGCAGCTCGTCCCCAGGGGCTGGCTACACCTTC.

This clone appeared a single time. The gene calls are TRBV9 and TRBJ2-2; D not certain. Deletions cut 2 bases from V and 2 bases from J, with 13 bases between. Germline V gene sequence: CDR1 SGDLS, CDR2 YYNGEE. This CDR3 comprises 16 residues. This CDR3 is CASSVFVGENTGELFF. The CDR3 DNA is TGTGCCAGCAGCGTGTTTGTCGGAGAAAACACCGGGGAGCTGTTTTTT.

The chain recombines TRBV2 with TRBJ2-4, with 8 bases aligning to TRBD2. J gave up 8 bases and V 7 bases, and 4 bases lay outside the gene matches. Germline lookup yields CDR1 SNHLY and CDR2 FYNNEI. The CDR3 spans 12 residues. The CDR3 protein is CASTFGGDIQYF. Here the CDR3 DNA reads TGTGCCAGCACCTTCGGGGGGGACATTCAGTACTTC.

A single count supports this clone. The chain joins TRBV5-4 to TRBJ2-3, with D perhaps matching TRBD2 (6 bases). Germline CDR1 is SGHNT and CDR2 is YYREEE (reference sequence). V lost 0 bases and J lost 4, with 12 bases in between. This CDR3 is 15 amino acids long. The chain's CDR3 is CASSLGGVRADTQYF. The CDR3 bases are TGTGCCAGCAGCTTGGGGGGGGTTAGGGCAGATACGCAGTATTTT.

The chain employs TRBV18 and TRBJ2-2; no reliable D call. CDR1 is KGHSH, CDR2 LQKENI, per germline. CDR3 size: 15 residues. Trimming left V 2 bases short and J 2 bases short, with 9 bases between. The CDR3 region is CASSPDNSNTGELFF. CDR3 DNA: TGTGCCAGCTCACCAGACAACTCAAACACCGGGGAGCTGTTTTTT.

This sequence joins TRBV6-5 and TRBJ1-2; no firm D call. CDR1 is MNHEY, CDR2 SVGAGI, per germline. Deletions cut 5 bases from V and 4 bases from J, with 17 bases between. The length of the CDR3 is 15 residues. CDR3 in amino acids: CASSREDPKFYGYTF. DNA for the CDR3: TGTGCCAGCAGTAGGGAGGATCCAAAGTTCTATGGCTACACCTTC.

The V and J genes are TRBV5-4 and TRBJ2-7, with D possibly matching TRBD2 (5 bases). V lost 2 bases, J lost 3 bases, and 12 bases lay in between. CDR3 size: 14 residues. Germline V lookup: CDR1 SGHNT, CDR2 YYREEE (reference sequence). The CDR3 here is CASSFGLGSYEQYF. The CDR3 coding sequence is TGTGCCAGCAGCTTCGGGTTGGGGAGCTACGAGCAGTACTTC.

A single count supports this clone. One end of the junction is discordant with germline, which a read error may explain. The identical CDR3 is also encoded by other nucleotide sequences in the sample. The V and J genes are TRBV12-3 or TRBV12-4 and TRBJ1-1; weak D call: TRBD1 (5 bases). The CDR3 runs to 13 residues. The CDR3 DNA follows: TGTGCCAGCAGCACACAGGAGAACACTGAAGCCTTCTTT. It specifies CASSTQENTEAFF.

The chain uses TRBV7-9 and TRBJ1-1; the D is unclear. Trimming took 1 base from V and 5 from J, leaving 11 bases between them. The CDR3 runs to 14 residues. The germline gives CDR1 SEHNR, CDR2 FQNEAQ (reference sequence). The CDR3 protein is CASSLGSARTEAFF. For the CDR3, the DNA is TGTGCCAGCAGCTTAGGATCCGCGCGAACTGAAGCTTTCTTT.

This chain connects TRBV3-1 (or the pseudogene TRBV3-2) to TRBJ2-7, with D possibly matching TRBD1 (5 bases). V shed 1 base and J shed 3 bases, with 16 bases lying between them. The CDR3 extends over 16 amino acids. In germline, CDR1 is LGHDT, CDR2 YNNKEL (reference sequence). CDR3 bases: TGTGCCAGCAGCCAAGGAAGCAGGGATTACAGCTACGAGCAGTACTTC. This gives the protein CASSQGSRDYSYEQYF.

The chain recombines TRBV5-5 with TRBJ2-7, with TRBD2 as a possible D gene (6 bases). The CDR3 has 14 residues. The ends were cut back, 0 bases at V and 1 base at J, with 8 bases in the middle. The germline gives CDR1 SGHKS, CDR2 YYEKEE (reference sequence). In DNA form, the CDR3 reads TGTGCCAGCAGCTTGGTAGCGGCGTCCTACGAGCAGTACTTC. This codes for CASSLVAASYEQYF.

The chain links TRBV3-1 (or the pseudogene TRBV3-2) to TRBJ1-1, with 12 bases identical to TRBD1. Trimming at V came to 4 bases and at J to 3 bases, leaving 3 bases not matched to a gene. CDR1 is LGHDT and CDR2 is YNNKEL in the germline V gene (reference sequence). The CDR3 has 15 residues. As DNA, the CDR3 is TGTGCCAGCAGCCCCCGGGACAGGGGGCACACTGAAGCTTTCTTT. Translation: CASSPRDRGHTEAFF.

This clone was detected once. V is TRBV9 and J is TRBJ2-3; 7 bases are shared with TRBD2. The CDR3 sequence is 16 residues long. In germline, CDR1 is SGDLS, CDR2 YYNGEE. After removal of 2 bases from V and 2 bases from J, the junction contained 8 bases not matched to a gene. DNA of the CDR3: TGTGCCAGCAGCGTGGGGGGGAGGCAGTTCACAGATACGCAGTATTTT. As protein: CASSVGGRQFTDTQYF.

This clone was recorded only once. Here the CDR3 reads CASSIDHMGRTTNEKLFF. In DNA, the CDR3 is TGTGCCAGTAGTATAGATCATATGGGGAGGACAACTAATGAAAAACTGTTTTTT. This chain connects TRBV19 to TRBJ1-4; D gene uncertain. The CDR3 length is 18 residues. Trimming removed 0 bases from V and 0 bases from J, with 14 bases in between. Germline CDR1 reads LNHDA; CDR2 reads SQIVND (reference sequence). Complete variable domain (other parts from reference TRBV19 and TRBJ1-4): DGGITQSPKYLFRKEGQNVTLSCEQNLNHDAMYWYRQDPGQGLRLIYYSQIVNDFQKGDIAEGYSVSREKKESFPLTVTSAQKNPTAFYLCASSIDHMGRTTNEKLFFGSGTQLSVL.